The T cell receptor beta chain described here comes from a study of OX40 agonist ivuxolimab in advanced cancers. The wider study: Patients assigned to dose escalation were diagnosed with hepatocellular carcinoma, melanoma, renal cell or head and neck cancer. Findings and caveats of the study: Researchers report that CD8+ T cells had, on average, more expanded clones than CD4+. The study observed clonal expansion of CD4+ and CD8+ blood T cells by week 6 at 0.1 to 3.0 mg/kg.

Trimming took off 0 bases at V and 2 bases at J, with 6 bases between the two ends. Per germline, CDR1 SGHNT and CDR2 YYREEE (reference sequence). This CDR3 has 13 residues. Concerning this clone itself: Its specificity is not known.

The repertoire was sequenced with immunoSEQ multiplex PCR; TCRdb's copy has only in-frame clones and lacks some. The sample includes roughly 61,000 clones, 88% seen only once; the top ten take approximately 3.5%. The TCR comes from an adult with an advanced solid tumor such as melanoma, head and neck, liver or kidney cancer. The V gene is TRBV5-4, the J gene TRBJ2-7; D is undetermined. The sample was CD4+ or CD8+ T cells sorted from blood, taken in a trial of the OX40 agonist ivuxolimab. Written as DNA, the CDR3 is TGTGCCAGCAGCTTGGAGGAGACCTACGAGCAGTACTTC. It encodes CASSLEETYEQYF.